This paragraph covers one T cell receptor beta chain sequence. The antigen remains unidentified. The data were taken from a study of T cells after yellow fever vaccination. General study results and limits: Among all clonotypes, a small share was observed in both CD4 and CD8 compartments.

TCRdb redid the calling of the 5' RACE reads with MiXCR, one entry per CDR3 protein. The sample lists 500,000 to 650,000 distinct CDR3 sequences, roughly 13% occurring once. The receptor's source is a man aged 30 to 45 who received the YFV17D yellow fever vaccine. The sequences come from PBMCs, collected on the day of the yellow fever booster vaccination.

Here the CDR3 reads CSASKGGLESTEAFF. The CDR3 DNA follows: TGCAGTGCTAGTAAAGGGGGCCTTGAAAGCACTGAAGCTTTCTTT. The chain combines TRBV20-1 with TRBJ1-1; 7 nucleotides line up with TRBD1. CDR1 and CDR2 from the germline V gene are DFQATT and SNEGSKA (reference sequence). With 3 bases clipped from V and 4 bases from J, the junction kept 11 bases outside the gene matches. The CDR3 totals 15 residues.